The sequence of this T cell receptor (beta chain) was determined in a study of CD8 T cells in ankylosing spondylitis. Whole-study results and caveats: About 8 highly homologous variants formed a TCR beta motif that appeared characteristic of ankylosing spondylitis blood. The authors reported significant enrichment of disease-linked clones in matched ankylosing spondylitis synovial fluid.

This clonotype appeared a few times. What it binds is not known. Germline CDR1 is KGHSH and CDR2 is LQKENI. Between the trimmed V and J ends, which lost 3 bases and 8 bases, there was a span of 11 bases. The CDR3 contains 13 residues. TCRdb re-analysed the 5' RACE reads in MiXCR, keeping a single row per CDR3 protein. Of about 800,000 distinct CDR3 sequences listed, over 9.5% were seen once; the top ten hold about 0.5%. The sequenced material came from blood, either unsorted or a sorted T cell fraction (not recorded which). The TCR sequence derives from a male donor with ankylosing spondylitis. V and J are TRBV18 and TRBJ2-4; the D gene is possibly TRBD2 (5 bases). CDR3 sequence: CASSPRMEDIQYF. Here the CDR3 DNA reads TGTGCCAGCTCACCGAGGATGGAGGACATTCAGTACTTC.